The 18 T cell receptor beta chains below all came from one sample that was sequenced in a study of PD-1 blockade in classical Hodgkin lymphoma. Time point in this sample: newly diagnosed, previously untreated cHL patient sample. Negative magnetic selection isolated CD4+ T cells from thawed PBMCs. Here immunoSEQ multiplex PCR was the method, and the copy in TCRdb shows in-frame clones only, minus some. Counted here are about 32,000 clones, about 85% occurring once; the ten biggest clones make up more than 0.95%. The sample consisted of CD4+ T cells from blood. Receptor source: a human donor with classical Hodgkin lymphoma.

The sample holds one count of this clone. The rearrangement uses TRBV19 and TRBJ2-1; TRBD2 aligns across 9 bases. This CDR3 spans 13 amino acids. Unmatched junction bases numbered 4, after V lost 9 bases and J lost 4 bases. Germline V lookup: CDR1 LNHDA, CDR2 SQIVND (reference sequence). In DNA form, the CDR3 reads TGTGCCAGCGCTAGCGGGAATTACAATGAGCAGTTCTTC. It is translated as CASASGNYNEQFF. Drawing the rest from reference TRBV19 and TRBJ2-1, the complete variable domain is DGGITQSPKYLFRKEGQNVTLSCEQNLNHDAMYWYRQDPGQGLRLIYYSQIVNDFQKGDIAEGYSVSREKKESFPLTVTSAQKNPTAFYLCASASGNYNEQFFGPGTRLTVL.

The chain joins TRBV7-9 to TRBJ2-1; D unresolved. CDR1 and CDR2 (germline): SEHNR, FQNEAQ (reference sequence). CDR3 size: 12 residues. The V end lost 5 bases, the J end lost 5 bases, and 7 bases lay between the germline ends. Written as DNA, the CDR3 is TGTGCCAGCAGCCAGATTAACAATGAGCAGTTCTTC. Its translation is CASSQINNEQFF. The variable domain in full, completed from reference TRBV7-9 and TRBJ2-1, reads DTGVSQNPRHKITKRGQNVTFRCDPISEHNRLYWYRQTLGQGPEFLTYFQNEAQLEKSRLLSDRFSAERPKGSFSTLEIQRTEQGDSAMYLCASSQINNEQFFGPGTRLTVL.

The chain links TRBV30 to TRBJ2-1; 9 positions match TRBD1. V was pared by 3 bases and J by 10 bases, with 10 bases of the junction left unmatched. The V gene's germline CDR1 is GTSNPN and CDR2 SVGIG (reference sequence). This CDR3 has 14 amino acids. The CDR3 sequence is CAWSPGTGREEQFF. CDR3 DNA: TGTGCCTGGAGCCCCGGGACAGGGCGAGAGGAGCAGTTCTTC.

The chain couples TRBV6-1 to TRBJ1-2; TRBD1 is a possible D gene (5 bases). Germline V lookup: CDR1 MNHNS, CDR2 SASEGT. Trimming pared 2 bases from V and 4 bases from J, leaving 14 bases between. The CDR3 runs to 15 residues. CDR3 in DNA: TGTGCCAGCAGTGAAAGGACCGTGGGGGTCTATGGCTACACCTTC. It translates to CASSERTVGVYGYTF.

The chain links TRBV9 to TRBJ2-1; 8 bases map to TRBD2. Germline CDR1 SGDLS, CDR2 YYNGEE. The trim removed 5 bases at V and 8 bases at J, leaving 9 bases unmatched. CDR3 length equals 14 residues. DNA of the CDR3: TGTGCCAGCAGTTCTAACCCAGCGGGAGATGAGCAGTTCTTC. Protein: CASSSNPAGDEQFF.

This sequence joins TRBV7-9 and TRBJ2-3, with D possibly called TRBD1 or TRBD2 (5 bases each). The V gene lost 5 bases and the J gene lost 1 base, with 13 bases spanning the gap. Germline CDR1 reads SEHNR; CDR2 reads FQNEAQ (reference sequence). CDR3 length: 15 amino acids. As DNA, the CDR3 is TGTGCCAGCAGCCCCCGCCGGGGCGGCACAGATACGCAGTATTTT. Translation: CASSPRRGGTDTQYF. The full variable domain, with the rest looked up from reference TRBV7-9 and TRBJ2-3, is DTGVSQNPRHKITKRGQNVTFRCDPISEHNRLYWYRQTLGQGPEFLTYFQNEAQLEKSRLLSDRFSAERPKGSFSTLEIQRTEQGDSAMYLCASSPRRGGTDTQYFGPGTRLTVL.

The chain employs TRBV10-3 and TRBJ2-4; tentative D call: TRBD2 (6 bases). The V and J ends lost 4 bases and 5 bases respectively, with 9 bases between them. Germline-derived CDR1 and CDR2 are ENHRY and SYGVKD. The CDR3 is 13 residues long. CDR3 region: CAISASDENIQYF. The CDR3 nucleotides read TGTGCCATCAGTGCTAGCGATGAAAACATTCAGTACTTC.

The chain joins TRBV7-8 to TRBJ2-1; tentatively, D is TRBD1 or TRBD2 (5 bases each). V lost 3 bases and J lost 2, with 17 bases in between. CDR3 length: 17 residues. CDR1 is SGHVS, CDR2 FQNEAQ, per germline. CDR3 sequence (DNA): TGTGCCAGCAGCTTTCTCCGGAGCAGGGACCCCTACAATGAGCAGTTCTTC. It translates to CASSFLRSRDPYNEQFF.

This rearrangement joins TRBV2 to TRBJ2-6; D possibly matches TRBD1 or TRBD2 (5 bases each). CDR1 and CDR2 (germline): SNHLY, FYNNEI. V dropped 3 bases and J dropped 4 bases, with 10 bases sitting between them. This CDR3 is 15 amino acids long. Here the CDR3 reads CASSDWGTGANVLTF. The CDR3, as DNA: TGTGCCAGCAGTGATTGGGGGACCGGGGCCAACGTCCTGACTTTC.

This clone has just a few counts. The chain employs TRBV2 and TRBJ1-5; D possibly corresponds to TRBD1 (5 bases). The CDR3 has 14 residues. V was shortened by 2 bases and J by 6 bases, with 11 bases between the two germline ends. Germline V lookup: CDR1 SNHLY, CDR2 FYNNEI. The CDR3 nucleotides read TGTGCCAGCAGTGAAACCCAGGGAGGTCAGCCCCAGCATTTT. Amino acid sequence: CASSETQGGQPQHF.

This clone was recorded once. The CDR3 region is CASSPGGPLYEQYV. The DNA of the CDR3 is TGTGCCAGCAGCCCTGGCGGGCCTCTCTACGAGCAGTACGTC. The chain recombines TRBV14 with TRBJ2-7; tentative D call: TRBD2 (5 bases). V lost 4 bases and J 3 bases, leaving 13 bases between the germline ends. The germline gives CDR1 SGHDN, CDR2 FVKESK. The CDR3 extends over 14 amino acids.

Comment on this clone: Compared with germline, one end of the junction differs, possibly owing to a read error. This chain connects TRBV7-7 to TRBJ2-3; D might be TRBD1 or TRBD2, each matching 5 bases. The CDR3 contains 15 residues. CDR1 and CDR2 from the germline V gene are SSHAT and FNYEAQ (reference sequence). The CDR3 is CASSTLLGGTDTQYF. In nucleotides, the CDR3 is TGTGCTAGCAGTACCCTACTAGGGGGCACAGATACGCAGTATTTT.

The rearrangement links TRBV29-1 to TRBJ2-5; TRBD2 matches 10 bases. With V trimmed by 3 bases and J by 4 bases, 5 bases remained unmatched. The V gene's germline CDR1 is SQVTM and CDR2 ANQGSEA. The CDR3 has 14 residues. The CDR3 region has the DNA TGCAGCGTTGACCGGCTAGCGGGAGCAGAGACCCAGTACTTC. Translating gives CSVDRLAGAETQYF.

V is TRBV21-1 and J is TRBJ2-3. TRBV21-1 is recorded as a pseudogene. The CDR3 loop spans 16 amino acids. CDR3 DNA: TGTGCCAGCAGCAAAGACGCGTCAGGACCCACAGATACGCAGTATTTT. Translating it yields CASSKDASGPTDTQYF.

This clone was recorded a few times. J is TRBJ2-1 and V is TRBV5-4; 12 bases map to TRBD2. Germline V gives CDR1 SGHNT, CDR2 YYREEE (reference sequence). The CDR3 has 14 amino acids. Losses at the gene ends were 4 bases for V and 10 bases for J; bases not matched to a gene: 6. The CDR3 DNA reads as TGTGCCAGCAGCCGTGGGCTAGCGGGAGGGGAGCAGTTCTTC. It specifies CASSRGLAGGEQFF.

The chain couples TRBV2 to TRBJ2-1; no definite D call. From germline, CDR1 is SNHLY and CDR2 FYNNEI. V lost 2 bases and J lost 6, with 5 bases in between. This CDR3 comprises 12 residues. The CDR3 loop is CASSESLNEQFF. As DNA, the CDR3 is TGTGCCAGCAGTGAATCCCTCAATGAGCAGTTCTTC.

V usage is TRBV4-1 and J usage is TRBJ2-7; a possible D gene is TRBD2 (5 bases). Germline-derived CDR1 and CDR2 are MGHRA and YSYEKL. The CDR3 length is 15 residues. Trimming cost V 0 bases and J 5 bases, with 14 bases left between them. CDR3 loop: CASSQELAGGNEQYF. In nucleotides, the CDR3 is TGCGCCAGCAGCCAAGAGTTGGCCGGAGGCAACGAGCAGTACTTC.

The chain carries TRBV18 and TRBJ2-1, with 8 nucleotides matching TRBD1. Losses at the gene ends were 6 bases for V and 0 bases for J; bases not matched to a gene: 7. Germline CDR1 is KGHSH and CDR2 is LQKENI. The CDR3 spans 16 residues. The CDR3 region is CASSPRGLSSYNEQFF. The CDR3 DNA sequence: TGTGCCAGCTCTCCCAGGGGGCTAAGCTCCTACAATGAGCAGTTCTTC.